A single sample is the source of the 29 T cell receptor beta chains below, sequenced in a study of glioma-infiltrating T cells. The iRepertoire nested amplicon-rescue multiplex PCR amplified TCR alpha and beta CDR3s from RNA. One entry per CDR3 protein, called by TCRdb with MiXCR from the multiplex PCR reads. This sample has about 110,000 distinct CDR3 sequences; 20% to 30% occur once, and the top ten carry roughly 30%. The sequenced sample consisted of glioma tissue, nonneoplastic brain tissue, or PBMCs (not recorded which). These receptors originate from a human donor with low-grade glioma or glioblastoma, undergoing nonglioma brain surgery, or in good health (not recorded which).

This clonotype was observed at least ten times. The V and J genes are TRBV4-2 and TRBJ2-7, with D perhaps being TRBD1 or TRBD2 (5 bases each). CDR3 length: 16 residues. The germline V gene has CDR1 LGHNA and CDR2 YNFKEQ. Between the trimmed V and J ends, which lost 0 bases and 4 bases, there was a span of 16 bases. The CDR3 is CASSQDWPGTIYEQYF. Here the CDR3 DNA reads TGTGCCAGCAGCCAAGACTGGCCAGGGACGATTTACGAGCAGTACTTC.

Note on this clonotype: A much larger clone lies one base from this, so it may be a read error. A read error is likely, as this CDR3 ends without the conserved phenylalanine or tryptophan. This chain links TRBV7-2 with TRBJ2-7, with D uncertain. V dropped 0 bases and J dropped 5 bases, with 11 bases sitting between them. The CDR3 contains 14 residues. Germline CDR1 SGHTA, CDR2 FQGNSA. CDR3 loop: CASSLALYLHEQYL. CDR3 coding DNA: TGTGCCAGCAGCTTAGCCCTCTATCTCCACGAGCAGTACCTC.

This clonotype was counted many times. CDR3 sequence: CASTITSNPSGELFF. The CDR3 DNA sequence: TGTGCCAGCACAATCACTTCCAATCCTAGCGGGGAGCTGTTTTTT. This rearrangement joins TRBV27 to TRBJ2-2; no firm D call. Trimming took off 7 bases at V and 7 bases at J, with 19 bases between the two ends. There are 15 residues in the CDR3. CDR1 MNHEY and CDR2 SMNVEV come from the germline V gene (reference sequence).

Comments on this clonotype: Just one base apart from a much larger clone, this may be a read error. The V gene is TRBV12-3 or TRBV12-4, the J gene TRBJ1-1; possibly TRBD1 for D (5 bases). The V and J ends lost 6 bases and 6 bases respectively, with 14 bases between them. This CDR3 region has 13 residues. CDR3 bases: TGTGCCAGCAGCCTAGATGTAGGGGCTGAAGCTTTCTTT. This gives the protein CASSLDVGAEAFF.

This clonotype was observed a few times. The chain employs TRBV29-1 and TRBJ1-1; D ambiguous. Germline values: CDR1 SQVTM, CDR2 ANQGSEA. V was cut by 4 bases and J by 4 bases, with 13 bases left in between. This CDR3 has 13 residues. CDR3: CSVVWAASTEAFF. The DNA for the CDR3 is TGCAGCGTTGTGTGGGCGGCGAGCACTGAAGCTTTCTTT.

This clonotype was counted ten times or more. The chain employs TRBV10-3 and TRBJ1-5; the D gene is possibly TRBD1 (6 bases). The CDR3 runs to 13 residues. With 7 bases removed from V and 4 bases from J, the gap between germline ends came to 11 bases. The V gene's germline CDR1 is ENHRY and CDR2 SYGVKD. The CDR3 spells CAITGTLNQPQHF. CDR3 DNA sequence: TGTGCCATCACCGGGACATTGAATCAGCCCCAGCATTTT.

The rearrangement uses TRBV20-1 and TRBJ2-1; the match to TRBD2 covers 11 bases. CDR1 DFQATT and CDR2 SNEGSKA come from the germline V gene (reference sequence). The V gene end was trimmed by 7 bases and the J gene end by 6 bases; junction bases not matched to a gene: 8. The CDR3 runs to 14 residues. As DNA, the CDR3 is TGCAGTGGAGTGCCGGGACTAGCGGCCAATGAGCAGTTCTTC. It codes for CSGVPGLAANEQFF.

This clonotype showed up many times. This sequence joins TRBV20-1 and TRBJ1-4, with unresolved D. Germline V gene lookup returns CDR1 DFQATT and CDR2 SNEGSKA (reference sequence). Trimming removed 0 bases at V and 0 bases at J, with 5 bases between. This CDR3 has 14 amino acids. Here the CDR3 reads CSAREVTTNEKLFF. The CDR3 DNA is TGCAGTGCTAGAGAAGTAACAACTAATGAAAAACTGTTTTTT.

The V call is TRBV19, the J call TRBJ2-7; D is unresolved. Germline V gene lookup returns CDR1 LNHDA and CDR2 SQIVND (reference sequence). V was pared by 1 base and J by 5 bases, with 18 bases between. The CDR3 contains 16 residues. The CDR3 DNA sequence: TGTGCCAGTAGTATAGTGCCTCAGGTGACAAGACACGAGCAGTACTTC. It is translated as CASSIVPQVTRHEQYF.

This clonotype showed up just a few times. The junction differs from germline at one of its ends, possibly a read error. CDR3 sequence reads: CASSQVATGSYGQYF. CDR3 coding DNA: TGCGCCAGCAGCCAAGTCGCGACCGGCTCCTACGGGCAGTACTTC. The gene calls are TRBV4-1 and TRBJ2-7; no clear D gene. Per the germline V gene, CDR1 is MGHRA and CDR2 is YSYEKL. This CDR3 spans 15 amino acids.

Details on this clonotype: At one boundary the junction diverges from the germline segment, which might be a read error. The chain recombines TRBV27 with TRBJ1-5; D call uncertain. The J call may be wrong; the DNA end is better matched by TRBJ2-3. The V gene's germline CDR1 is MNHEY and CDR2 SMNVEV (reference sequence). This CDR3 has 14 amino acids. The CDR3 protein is CANSPYGDYQPQYF. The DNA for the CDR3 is TGTGCCAACAGTCCCTACGGAGATTATCAGCCCCAGTATTTT.

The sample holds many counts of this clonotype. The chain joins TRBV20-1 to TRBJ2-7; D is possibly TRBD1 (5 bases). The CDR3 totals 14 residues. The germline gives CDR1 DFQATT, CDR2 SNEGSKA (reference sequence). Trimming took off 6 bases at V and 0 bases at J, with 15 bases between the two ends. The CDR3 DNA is TGCAGTGCGTCGGGCAGGGCGACCTCCTACGAGCAGTACTTC. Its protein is CSASGRATSYEQYF.

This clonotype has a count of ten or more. As DNA, the CDR3 is TGTGCCAGCAGCTCGAGGACAGGCATCGACAGCTACACCTTC. Translated: CASSSRTGIDSYTF. The rearrangement uses TRBV7-2 and TRBJ1-2; 7 bases are a match to TRBD1. This CDR3 contains 14 residues. J lost 9 bases, V lost 4 bases, and 11 bases had no gene match. Germline CDR1 is SGHTA and CDR2 is FQGNSA.

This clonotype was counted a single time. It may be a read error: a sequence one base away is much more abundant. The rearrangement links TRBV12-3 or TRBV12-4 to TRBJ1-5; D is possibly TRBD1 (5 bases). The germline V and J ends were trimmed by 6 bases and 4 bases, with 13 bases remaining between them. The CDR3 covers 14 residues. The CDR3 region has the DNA TGTGCCAGCAGCCCGGGCAGGGTTAATCAGCCCCAGCATTTT. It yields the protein CASSPGRVNQPQHF.

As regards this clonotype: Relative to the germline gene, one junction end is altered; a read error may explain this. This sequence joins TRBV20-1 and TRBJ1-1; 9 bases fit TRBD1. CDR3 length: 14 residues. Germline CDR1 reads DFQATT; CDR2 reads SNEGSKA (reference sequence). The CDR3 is CSARETGGVTEAFF. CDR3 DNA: TGCAGTGCTAGAGAAACAGGGGGCGTCACTGAAGCTTTCTTC.

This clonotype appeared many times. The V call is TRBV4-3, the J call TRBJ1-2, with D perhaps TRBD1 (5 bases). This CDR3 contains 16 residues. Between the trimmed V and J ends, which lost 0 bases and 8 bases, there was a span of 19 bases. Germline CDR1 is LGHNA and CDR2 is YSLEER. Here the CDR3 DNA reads TGCGCCAGCAGCCAAGATATTGGGCAGGGACTTTGGGGCTACACCTTC. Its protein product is CASSQDIGQGLWGYTF.

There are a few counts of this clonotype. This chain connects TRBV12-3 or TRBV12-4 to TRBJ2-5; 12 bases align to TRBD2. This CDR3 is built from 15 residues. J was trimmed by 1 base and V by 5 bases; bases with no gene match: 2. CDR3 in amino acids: CASSGLAGIQETQYF. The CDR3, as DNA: TGTGCCAGCAGTGGACTAGCGGGGATCCAAGAGACCCAGTACTTC.

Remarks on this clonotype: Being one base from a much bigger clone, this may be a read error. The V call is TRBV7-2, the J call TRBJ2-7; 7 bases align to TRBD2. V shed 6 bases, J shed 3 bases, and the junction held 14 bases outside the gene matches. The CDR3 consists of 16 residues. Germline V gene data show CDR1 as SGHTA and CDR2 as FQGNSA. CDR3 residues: CASRPGGGRAIYEQYF. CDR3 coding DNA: TGTGCCAGCAGACCAGGCGGAGGGAGGGCCATCTACGAGCAGTACTTC.

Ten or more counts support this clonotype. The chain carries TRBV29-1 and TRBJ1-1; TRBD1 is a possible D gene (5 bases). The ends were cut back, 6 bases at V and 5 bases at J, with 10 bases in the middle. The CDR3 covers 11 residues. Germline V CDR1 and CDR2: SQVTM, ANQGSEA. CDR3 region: CSVKGDTEAFF. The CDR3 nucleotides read TGCAGCGTGAAAGGGGATACTGAAGCTTTCTTT.

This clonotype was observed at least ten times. The CDR3 nucleotides read TGTGCCAGCAGCCCCGGACTAGCGGGTCAAGAGACCCAGTACTTC. Its translation: CASSPGLAGQETQYF. The rearrangement uses TRBV27 and TRBJ2-5; 11 bases line up with TRBD2. V gave up 6 bases and J gave up 2 bases; unmatched junction bases: 5. This CDR3 has 15 residues. Germline CDR1 and CDR2: MNHEY and SMNVEV (reference sequence).

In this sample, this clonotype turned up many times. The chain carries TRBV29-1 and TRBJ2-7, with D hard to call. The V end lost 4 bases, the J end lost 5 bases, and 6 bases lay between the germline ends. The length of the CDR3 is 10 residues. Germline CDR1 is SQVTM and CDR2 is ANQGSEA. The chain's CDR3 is CSVGRDEQYF. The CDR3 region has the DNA TGCAGCGTTGGTAGAGACGAGCAGTACTTC.

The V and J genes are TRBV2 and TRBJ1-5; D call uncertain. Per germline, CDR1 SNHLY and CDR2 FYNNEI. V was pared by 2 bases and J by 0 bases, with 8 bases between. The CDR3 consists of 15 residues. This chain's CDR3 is CASSERRYSNQPQHF. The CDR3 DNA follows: TGTGCCAGCAGTGAAAGAAGATATAGCAATCAGCCCCAGCATTTT.

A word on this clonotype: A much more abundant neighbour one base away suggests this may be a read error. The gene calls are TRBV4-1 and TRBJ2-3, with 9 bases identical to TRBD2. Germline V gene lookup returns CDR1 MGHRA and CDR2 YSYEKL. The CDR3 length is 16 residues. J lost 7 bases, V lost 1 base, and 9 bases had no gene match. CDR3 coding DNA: TGCGCCAGCAGCCAAGGAAGGACTAGCGTTAGCAATACGCAGTATTTT. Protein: CASSQGRTSVSNTQYF.

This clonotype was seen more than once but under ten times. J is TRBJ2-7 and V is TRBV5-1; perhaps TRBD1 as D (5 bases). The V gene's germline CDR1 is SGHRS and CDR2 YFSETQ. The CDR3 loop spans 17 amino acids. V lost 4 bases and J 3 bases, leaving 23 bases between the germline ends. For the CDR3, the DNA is TGCGCCAGCAGCCCAATCGACAGCGACCGATATTACTACGAGCAGTACTTC. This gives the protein CASSPIDSDRYYYEQYF.

The CDR3 loop is CASSKEGWTFTDTQYF. CDR3 bases: TGTGCCAGCAGCAAGGAGGGGTGGACCTTCACAGATACGCAGTATTTT. The rearrangement links TRBV9 to TRBJ2-3; D is perhaps TRBD2 (6 bases). This CDR3 comprises 16 residues. Trimming took 4 bases from V and 2 from J, leaving 17 bases between them. The germline CDR1 and CDR2 sequences are SGDLS and YYNGEE.

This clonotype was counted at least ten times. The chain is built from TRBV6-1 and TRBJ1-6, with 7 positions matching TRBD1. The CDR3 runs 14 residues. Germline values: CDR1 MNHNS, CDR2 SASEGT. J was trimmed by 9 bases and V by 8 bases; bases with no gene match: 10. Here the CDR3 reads CASALQGTRSPLHF. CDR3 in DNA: TGTGCCAGCGCCCTACAGGGGACTCGTTCACCCCTCCACTTT.

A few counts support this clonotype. The CDR3 is CASSQDLGPASGKNIQYF. As DNA, the CDR3 is TGCGCCAGCAGCCAAGATTTGGGGCCAGCTTCGGGCAAAAACATTCAGTACTTC. The chain joins TRBV4-3 to TRBJ2-4; D perhaps matches TRBD1 (5 bases). Germline values: CDR1 LGHNA, CDR2 YSLEER. The CDR3 is 18 amino acids. V lost 0 bases, J lost 3 bases, and 18 bases lay in between.

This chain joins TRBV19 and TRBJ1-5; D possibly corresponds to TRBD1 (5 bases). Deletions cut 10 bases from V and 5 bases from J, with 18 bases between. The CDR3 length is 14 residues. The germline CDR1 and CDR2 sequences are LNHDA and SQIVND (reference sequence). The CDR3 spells CATAGTGPHQPQHF. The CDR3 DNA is TGTGCCACTGCCGGGACCGGGCCCCATCAGCCCCAGCATTTT.

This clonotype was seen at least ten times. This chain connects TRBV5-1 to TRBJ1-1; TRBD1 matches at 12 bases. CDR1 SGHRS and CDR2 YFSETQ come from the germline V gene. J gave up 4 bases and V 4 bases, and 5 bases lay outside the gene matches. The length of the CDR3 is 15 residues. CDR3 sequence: CASSRPGQGATEAFF. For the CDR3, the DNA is TGCGCCAGCAGCCGACCGGGACAGGGGGCCACTGAAGCTTTCTTT.